This entry concerns a single TCR beta chain. This entry comes from a study of blood T cell repertoires in COVID-19. Study-level information: Spain, Italy and the United States supplied samples that represented acute and convalescent COVID-19. Sample material is recorded as cDNA or gDNA derived from T cells, B-cell-depleted T cells, or PBMCs.

This CDR3 has 15 residues. J lost 7 bases, V lost 6 bases, and 10 bases had no gene match. Germline CDR1 and CDR2: SGHTA and FQGNSA. Authors' processing steps: Scientists estimated how many nucleated cells there were by amplifying reference gene primers. TCRdb's copy holds only in-frame clones and misses some; the assay was immunoSEQ multiplex PCR. Clone size and the V and J calls come from that table; the DNA yielded D and trimming. The sample includes fewer than 250,000 clones, 83% of them seen just once. Sequencing used peripheral blood. The receptor was isolated from a human donor in a cohort sampled during active COVID-19. The chain recombines TRBV7-2 with TRBJ1-3; 9 nucleotides match TRBD1. In DNA form, the CDR3 reads TGTGCCAGCAGTCGGGACAGGGATGGAGGTAACACCATATATTTT. Translation: CASSRDRDGGNTIYF.